These 31 T cell receptor beta chains share one sample of origin, sequenced in a study of PD-L1 blockade in urothelial cancer. Some clones are missing from TCRdb's copy, which holds only in-frame ones; the method was immunoSEQ multiplex PCR. The sample includes 31,000 or so clones, about 88% of them seen just once. The time point was: peripheral blood 6 weeks after treatment start. Sample: PBMCs, taken around atezolizumab (anti-PD-L1) treatment. The receptor set was obtained from a man at least 80 years old with urothelial cancer.

The rearrangement links TRBV28 to TRBJ1-2; 12 bases fit TRBD1. Germline V gives CDR1 MDHEN, CDR2 SYDVKM. Trimming cost V 3 bases and J 8 bases; bases outside gene matches: 7. The CDR3 spans 15 residues. The CDR3 sequence: CASSLEGTGGRGYTF. The CDR3 DNA follows: TGTGCCAGCAGTTTGGAGGGGACAGGGGGCCGGGGCTACACCTTC.

This clone has a single count. The gene calls are TRBV15 and TRBJ2-1; D not resolved. V was shortened by 1 base and J by 9 bases, with 7 bases between the two germline ends. The CDR3 runs 12 residues. The germline V gene has CDR1 LNHNV and CDR2 YYDKDF (reference sequence). The DNA of the CDR3 is TGTGCCACCAGCAGAGCGAAGAGTGAGCAGTTCTTC. Protein product: CATSRAKSEQFF. The full variable domain, with the rest looked up from reference TRBV15 and TRBJ2-1, is DAMVIQNPRYQVTQFGKPVTLSCSQTLNHNVMYWYQQKSSQAPKLLFHYYDKDFNNEADTPDNFQSRRPNTSFCFLDIRSPGLGDTAMYLCATSRAKSEQFFGPGTRLTVL.

This chain connects TRBV28 to TRBJ1-5; D not resolved. V lost 3 bases, J lost 15 bases, and 15 bases lay in between. Per germline, CDR1 MDHEN and CDR2 SYDVKM. The CDR3 sequence is 12 residues long. The CDR3 protein is CASSFSPGVGHF. CDR3 nucleotides: TGTGCCAGCAGTTTCTCACCGGGAGTTGGGCATTTT.

The V call is TRBV5-4, the J call TRBJ2-7; 7 nucleotides match TRBD1. V was pared by 4 bases and J by 2 bases, with 0 bases of the junction left unmatched. CDR1 is SGHNT, CDR2 YYREEE, per germline (reference sequence). There are 12 residues in the CDR3. DNA for the CDR3: TGTGCCAGCAGCGGGACAGCCTACGAGCAGTACTTC. Translated, it gives CASSGTAYEQYF.

This chain links TRBV12-2 with TRBJ1-3; TRBD1 was called by the table and not checked on the DNA. TRBV12-2 corresponds to a pseudogene. There are 18 residues in the CDR3. CDR3 sequence (DNA): TGTGCAAGTCGCTTAGAGCGGGGACAGGGGGCCTCTGGAAACACCATATATTTT. Amino acid sequence: CASRLERGQGASGNTIYF.

This chain connects TRBV28 to TRBJ2-2, with TRBD2 matching 14 bases. Germline V gene lookup returns CDR1 MDHEN and CDR2 SYDVKM. J was trimmed by 5 bases and V by 7 bases; bases with no gene match: 6. There are 16 residues in the CDR3. This CDR3 reads CASMTSGRAVTGELFF. Here the CDR3 DNA reads TGTGCCAGCATGACTAGCGGGAGGGCCGTGACCGGGGAGCTGTTTTTT.

The chain employs TRBV10-3 and TRBJ1-1; the match to TRBD1 covers 10 bases. This CDR3 spans 17 amino acids. V lost 4 bases to trimming and J lost 1 base; unmatched junction nucleotides: 9. Germline V gene sequence: CDR1 ENHRY, CDR2 SYGVKD. In nucleotides, the CDR3 is TGTGCCATCAGTGGGGGACAGGGGTCAGGAAGGAACACTGAAGCTTTCTTT. Its translation: CAISGGQGSGRNTEAFF.

The rearrangement uses TRBV5-1 and TRBJ2-7; 10 bases line up with TRBD2. The CDR3 spans 15 residues. Per the germline V gene, CDR1 is SGHRS and CDR2 is YFSETQ. The trim removed 4 bases at V and 4 bases at J, leaving 8 bases unmatched. CDR3 nucleotides: TGCGCCAGCAGCCCCGGCCCTAGCGGGAGTTACGAGCAGTACTTC. This gives the protein CASSPGPSGSYEQYF.

The chain carries TRBV7-8 and TRBJ2-5; TRBD2 matches at 12 bases. The germline gives CDR1 SGHVS, CDR2 FQNEAQ. The CDR3 has 16 residues. The trim removed 4 bases at V and 4 bases at J, leaving 7 bases unmatched. CDR3 in amino acids: CASSSSSGRAGETQYF. The CDR3 coding sequence is TGTGCCAGCAGCTCATCTAGCGGGAGGGCCGGAGAGACCCAGTACTTC.

V gene TRBV20-1 combines with J gene TRBJ2-1; no definite D call. Germline CDR1 DFQATT, CDR2 SNEGSKA (reference sequence). This CDR3 contains 11 residues. V lost 4 bases and J 8 bases, leaving 9 bases between the germline ends. The CDR3, as DNA: TGCAGTGCTACCCCTTTCGATGAGCAGTTCTTC. Amino acid sequence: CSATPFDEQFF.

The rearrangement uses TRBV10-1 and TRBJ2-3; 9 positions agree with TRBD2. V shed 6 bases, J shed 5 bases, and the junction held 12 bases outside the gene matches. The CDR3 runs 16 residues. The germline V gene encodes CDR1 WNHNN and CDR2 SYGVQD (reference sequence). The CDR3 nucleotides are TGCGCCAGCAGCAGGGTAGCGGGAGTAATGGAAGATACGCAGTATTTT. This gives the protein CASSRVAGVMEDTQYF.

This rearrangement joins TRBV6-5 to TRBJ2-7; possible D gene TRBD1, 5 bases. Trimming shortened V by 7 bases and J by 6 bases, and 19 bases separated the two germline ends. Germline CDR1 MNHEY, CDR2 SVGAGI. This CDR3 is 14 amino acids long. As DNA, the CDR3 is TGTGCCAGCACCCCACAGGTTATAGGCGGCGAGCAGTACTTC. This translates into CASTPQVIGGEQYF.

The chain combines TRBV19 with TRBJ1-4; D call uncertain. V was cut by 6 bases and J by 8 bases, with 10 bases left in between. This CDR3 has 12 residues. The germline gives CDR1 LNHDA, CDR2 SQIVND (reference sequence). The CDR3 spells CASSPREEKLFF. The CDR3, as DNA: TGTGCCAGTAGCCCCCGGGAAGAAAAACTGTTTTTT. The full variable domain, its missing parts supplied by reference TRBV19 and TRBJ1-4, is DGGITQSPKYLFRKEGQNVTLSCEQNLNHDAMYWYRQDPGQGLRLIYYSQIVNDFQKGDIAEGYSVSREKKESFPLTVTSAQKNPTAFYLCASSPREEKLFFGSGTQLSVL.

The chain uses TRBV15 and TRBJ2-3, with 7 bases aligning to TRBD2. After removal of 1 base from V and 3 bases from J, the junction contained 10 bases not matched to a gene. The CDR3 is made up of 17 amino acids. The germline gives CDR1 LNHNV, CDR2 YYDKDF (reference sequence). The chain's CDR3 is CATSRAMGGVRTDTQYF. In DNA, the CDR3 is TGTGCCACCAGCAGAGCCATGGGGGGGGTTAGGACAGATACGCAGTATTTT.

The gene calls are TRBV5-1 and TRBJ2-5; 9 bases line up with TRBD1. The CDR3 is 16 residues long. Germline assignment: CDR1 SGHRS and CDR2 YFSETQ. The V gene end was trimmed by 0 bases and the J gene end by 1 base; junction bases not matched to a gene: 4. CDR3 coding DNA: TGCGCCAGCAGCTTGGTGGGACAGGGTAGCCAAGAGACCCAGTACTTC. Amino acid sequence: CASSLVGQGSQETQYF.

This clone was seen more than once but under ten times. The rearrangement uses TRBV19 and TRBJ1-2, with D possibly being TRBD1 (5 bases). The length of the CDR3 is 13 residues. Between the trimmed V and J ends, which lost 3 bases and 2 bases, there was a span of 7 bases. The germline gives CDR1 LNHDA, CDR2 SQIVND (reference sequence). CDR3 sequence: CASSMSGNYGYTF. The CDR3 coding sequence is TGTGCCAGTAGTATGTCAGGGAACTATGGCTACACCTTC.

The chain uses TRBV5-1 and TRBJ2-7, with D perhaps TRBD1 (6 bases). There are 14 residues in the CDR3. V was pared by 5 bases and J by 0 bases, with 12 bases between. Germline loops: CDR1 SGHRS, CDR2 YFSETQ. The CDR3 DNA reads TGCGCCAGCAGTTGGGACACAAGCTCCTACGAGCAGTACTTC. Amino acid sequence: CASSWDTSSYEQYF.

The rearrangement uses TRBV5-1 and TRBJ2-5, with D possibly being TRBD2 (6 bases). From germline, CDR1 is SGHRS and CDR2 YFSETQ. Deletions cut 4 bases from V and 5 bases from J, with 12 bases between. CDR3 length: 13 amino acids. CDR3 sequence: CASSTGGEETQYF. The CDR3 coding sequence is TGCGCCAGCAGCACCGGAGGGGAGGAGACCCAGTACTTC.

The V call is TRBV14, the J call TRBJ2-7; D is unresolved. V lost 1 base, J lost 6 bases, and 10 bases lay in between. CDR1 is SGHDN and CDR2 is FVKESK in the germline V gene. This CDR3 has 13 residues. CDR3 coding DNA: TGTGCCAGCAGCCAAGGGGCGCGCGCCGAGCAGTACTTC. Amino acids: CASSQGARAEQYF.

In nucleotides, the CDR3 is TGTGCCAGCAGTTACGGGCCTAATAAGGAACCCTACGAGCAGTACTTC. Translating it yields CASSYGPNKEPYEQYF. The J gene is TRBJ2-7, the V gene TRBV6-6; unclear D gene. V shed 2 bases and J shed 2 bases, with 16 bases lying between them. Germline V gives CDR1 MNHNY, CDR2 SVGAGI (reference sequence). CDR3 length equals 16 residues.

A single count supports this clone. The gene calls are TRBV19 and TRBJ2-4, with D perhaps matching TRBD1 (6 bases). In germline, CDR1 is LNHDA, CDR2 SQIVND (reference sequence). This CDR3 spans 16 amino acids. V was pared by 1 base and J by 0 bases, with 10 bases between. The CDR3 DNA is TGTGCCAGTAGTATAGCGGACAGCCTAGCCAAAAACATTCAGTACTTC. Its translation: CASSIADSLAKNIQYF. Complete variable domain (other parts from reference TRBV19 and TRBJ2-4): DGGITQSPKYLFRKEGQNVTLSCEQNLNHDAMYWYRQDPGQGLRLIYYSQIVNDFQKGDIAEGYSVSREKKESFPLTVTSAQKNPTAFYLCASSIADSLAKNIQYFGAGTRLSVL.

This chain uses TRBV2 with TRBJ2-2; TRBD2 matches 7 bases. The CDR3 length is 17 residues. The ends lost 0 bases at V and 0 bases at J; junction bases unmatched: 4. Germline loops: CDR1 SNHLY, CDR2 FYNNEI. CDR3 in amino acids: CASSEAGGPANTGELFF. The CDR3 DNA reads as TGTGCCAGCAGTGAAGCGGGAGGGCCGGCGAACACCGGGGAGCTGTTTTTT.

The chain is built from TRBV5-4 and TRBJ2-7; D is perhaps TRBD1 (5 bases). The germline gives CDR1 SGHNT, CDR2 YYREEE (reference sequence). Deletions cut 4 bases from V and 2 bases from J, with 16 bases between. CDR3 size: 15 residues. CDR3 nucleotide sequence: TGTGCCAGCAGCCCGTCGGCAGGGCCAACCTACGAGCAGTACTTC. Protein sequence: CASSPSAGPTYEQYF. Full variable domain (outside the CDR3, taken from reference TRBV5-4 and TRBJ2-7): ETGVTQSPTHLIKTRGQQVTLRCSSQSGHNTVSWYQQALGQGPQFIFQYYREEENGRGNFPPRFSGLQFPNYSSELNVNALELDDSALYLCASSPSAGPTYEQYFGPGTRLTVT.

This clone was seen once. This chain links TRBV5-6 with TRBJ2-5; D might be TRBD1 (6 bases). There are 14 residues in the CDR3. The germline V gene encodes CDR1 SGHDT and CDR2 YYEEEE. V lost 3 bases to trimming and J lost 5 bases, with 14 bases between them. The CDR3 DNA follows: TGTGCCAGCAGCTCTAACAGGGTTCAGGAGACCCAGTACTTC. Residues: CASSSNRVQETQYF.

The CDR3, as DNA: TGTGCCAGCAGTAGGACAGGGGACGGCTACACCTTC. Its translation is CASSRTGDGYTF. The chain carries TRBV25-1 and TRBJ1-2, with 9 bases aligning to TRBD1. Germline CDR1 reads MGHDK; CDR2 reads SYGVNS. Trimming cost V 5 bases and J 8 bases; bases outside gene matches: 3. The CDR3 contains 12 residues.

In DNA form, the CDR3 reads TGTGCCAGCAGACCCGGAGGGAGCACAGATACGCAGTATTTT. Translation gives CASRPGGSTDTQYF. This chain uses TRBV28 with TRBJ2-3; D may be TRBD2 (6 bases). There are 14 residues in the CDR3. In germline, CDR1 is MDHEN, CDR2 SYDVKM. V was shortened by 6 bases and J by 0 bases, with 10 bases between the two germline ends. The full variable domain, with the rest looked up from reference TRBV28 and TRBJ2-3, is DVKVTQSSRYLVKRTGEKVFLECVQDMDHENMFWYRQDPGLGLRLIYFSYDVKMKEKGDIPEGYSVSREKKERFSLILESASTNQTSMYLCASRPGGSTDTQYFGPGTRLTVL.

The chain couples TRBV6-6 to TRBJ2-1; D is perhaps TRBD1 (5 bases). The germline V gene has CDR1 MNHNY and CDR2 SVGAGI (reference sequence). V was shortened by 4 bases and J by 5 bases, with 9 bases between the two germline ends. The CDR3 has 13 residues. CDR3 in DNA: TGTGCCAGCAGTTCAAGGGGCAACAATGAGCAGTTCTTC. It codes for CASSSRGNNEQFF.

V gene TRBV6-5 combines with J gene TRBJ2-7; D may be TRBD1 (6 bases). Trimming pared 2 bases from V and 4 bases from J, leaving 12 bases between. Germline V CDR1 and CDR2: MNHEY, SVGAGI. The CDR3 is 14 amino acids. CDR3 residues: CASSYLSRGYEQYF. The CDR3 DNA is TGTGCCAGCAGTTACCTCTCCAGGGGTTACGAGCAGTACTTC.

The J gene is TRBJ2-3, the V gene TRBV6-1; D gene uncertain. The CDR3 has 12 residues. V was clipped by 6 bases and J by 2 bases, with 6 bases between them. Germline loops: CDR1 MNHNS, CDR2 SASEGT. The CDR3 DNA is TGTGCCAGCAGAGCCCCCACAGATACGCAGTATTTT. This codes for CASRAPTDTQYF.

The chain has TRBV27 and TRBJ2-5; TRBD2 matches at 15 bases. This CDR3 region has 20 residues. CDR1 and CDR2 (germline): MNHEY, SMNVEV (reference sequence). The trim removed 5 bases at V and 2 bases at J, leaving 15 bases unmatched. The CDR3 protein is CASSRPTGTSGRPSQETQYF. In nucleotides, the CDR3 is TGTGCCAGCAGTCGACCCACCGGGACTAGCGGGAGGCCAAGTCAAGAGACCCAGTACTTC.

The rearrangement links TRBV19 to TRBJ2-7; TRBD1 agrees at 7 bases. The CDR3 covers 14 residues. The trim removed 4 bases at V and 1 base at J, leaving 4 bases unmatched. Looked up from germline, CDR1 is LNHDA and CDR2 is SQIVND (reference sequence). CDR3 amino acids: CASSNRDRSYEQYF. CDR3 nucleotides: TGTGCCAGTAGTAACCGGGACAGATCCTACGAGCAGTACTTC.